This TCR beta chain was profiled in a study of cytomegalovirus exposure and HLA in healthy donors. Overall study findings and caveats: The study recorded around 160 TCR beta chains that were cytomegalovirus-associated. Despite most TCR sequences being rare, some public TCRs occurred in many donors. A subsequent analysis found that TCR clusters from the first cohort also tended to co-occur in the 120 validation repertoires, with about 95% of cluster scores above 0. High specificity and sensitivity for cytomegalovirus status were reported for the classifier.

This clone was recorded a few times. Its antigen is as yet unknown. TCRdb's table, derived via immunoSEQ multiplex PCR, lists solely in-frame clones and lacks some. Among about 330,000 clones listed, around 87% were seen once. Germline assignment: CDR1 KGHSH and CDR2 LQKENI. V shed 2 bases and J shed 5 bases, with 18 bases lying between them. The CDR3 consists of 16 residues. The sequenced sample was PBMCs. The V gene is TRBV18, the J gene TRBJ2-5, with a possible D match to TRBD2 (6 bases). This TCR was sampled from a woman in her thirties in good health and CMV-seropositive. Here the CDR3 reads CASSPDLTGARETQYF. The CDR3 nucleotides read TGTGCCAGCTCACCAGATTTGACGGGAGCTAGGGAGACCCAGTACTTC.